This TCR beta chain was retrieved from a study of shared clonotypes between healthy human individuals. Study-wide context: Used for every donor were three CD4 naive, three CD4 memory, two CD8 naive and one CD8 memory plate.

Germline V gene lookup returns CDR1 SQVTM and CDR2 ANQGSEA. This CDR3 region has 14 residues. V shed 7 bases and J shed 2 bases, with 14 bases lying between them. Sequencing was performed with immunoSEQ multiplex PCR; in TCRdb, only in-frame clones are kept and a portion is missing. The table shows 2.3 million or so clones, with over 90% occurring only once. Worth noting for this clone: What it recognizes is unknown.

Study findings and constraints: Larger richness was generally estimated for naive than memory subsets. A reduction in generation probabilities was seen for non-shared clonotypes relative to those shared by all four donors.

Sequenced sample: naive CD4+ T cells from PBMCs. Subset indicated: CD45RA+ positively selected. The TCR originated in a man aged 18 to 29 in good health. Some clones in this sample may be carry-over from other donors' samples. The chain joins TRBV29-1 to TRBJ2-2; D may be TRBD1 or TRBD2 (5 bases each). The CDR3 nucleotides are TGCAGCGGCCGATCCGGGACCAACACCGGGGAGCTGTTTTTT. Amino acids: CSGRSGTNTGELFF.